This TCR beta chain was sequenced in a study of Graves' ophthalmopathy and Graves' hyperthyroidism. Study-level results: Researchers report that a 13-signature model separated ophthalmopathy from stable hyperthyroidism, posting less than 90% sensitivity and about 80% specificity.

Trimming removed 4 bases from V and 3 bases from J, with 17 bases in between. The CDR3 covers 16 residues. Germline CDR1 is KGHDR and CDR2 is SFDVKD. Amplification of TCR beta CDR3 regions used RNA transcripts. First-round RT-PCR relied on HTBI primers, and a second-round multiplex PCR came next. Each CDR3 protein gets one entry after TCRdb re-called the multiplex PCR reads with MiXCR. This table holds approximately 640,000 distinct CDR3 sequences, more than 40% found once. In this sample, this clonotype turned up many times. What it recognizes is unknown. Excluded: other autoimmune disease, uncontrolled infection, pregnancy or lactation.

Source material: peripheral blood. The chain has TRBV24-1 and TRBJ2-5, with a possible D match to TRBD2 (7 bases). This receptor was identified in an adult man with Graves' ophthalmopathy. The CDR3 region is CATSDQGRGLKETQYF. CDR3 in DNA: TGTGCCACCAGTGACCAGGGGAGGGGCCTAAAAGAGACCCAGTACTTC.